This T cell receptor beta chain appears in the sequencing data of a study of Graves' ophthalmopathy and Graves' hyperthyroidism. From RNA, the CDR3 regions of TCR beta chains were amplified and sequenced. RT-PCR with HTBI primers came first, then second-round multiplex PCR. TCRdb independently ran MiXCR on the multiplex PCR reads; one entry per CDR3 protein. The table records approximately 1.2 million distinct CDR3 sequences, 35% to 45% of them present only once. This CDR3 is built from 16 residues. Trimming cost V 5 bases and J 3 bases; bases outside gene matches: 7. Germline CDR1 reads MDHEN; CDR2 reads SYDVKM. This clonotype was counted only a few times.

This TCR came from an adult man with Graves' hyperthyroidism. Specimen: peripheral blood or thyroid tissue (not recorded which). The chain combines TRBV28 with TRBJ1-6; 7 bases fit TRBD1. CDR3 in amino acids: CASSPYGTDYNSPLHF. The CDR3 nucleotides read TGTGCCAGCAGTCCGTACGGGACAGACTATAATTCACCCCTCCACTTT.